Below, 2 T cell receptor beta chains from the same sample are listed, as sequenced in a study of early T cells in non-severe SARS-CoV-2 infection. Using its own MiXCR run on the 5' RACE reads, TCRdb lists one record per CDR3 protein. This sample has around 33,000 distinct CDR3 sequences, with roughly 6% found just once. Sequenced: whole blood. These receptors all stem from an adult who was a healthcare worker with PCR-confirmed SARS-CoV-2 infection or an uninfected control (not recorded which).

This clonotype was recorded many times. The V and J genes are TRBV7-9 and TRBJ2-3; the D gene is possibly TRBD2 (6 bases). There are 17 residues in the CDR3. V was shortened by 0 bases and J by 2 bases, with 15 bases between the two germline ends. Germline CDR1 SEHNR, CDR2 FQNEAQ (reference sequence). CDR3 amino acids: CASSLAGGGEFTDTQYF. For the CDR3, the DNA is TGTGCCAGCAGCTTAGCGGGGGGAGGCGAATTCACAGATACGCAGTATTTT.

The J gene is TRBJ1-5, the V gene TRBV20-1; weak D call: TRBD1 (5 bases). The germline V gene has CDR1 DFQATT and CDR2 SNEGSKA (reference sequence). The CDR3 extends over 14 amino acids. Trimming stripped 3 bases from V and 0 bases from J, with 9 bases between. The CDR3 loop is CSARGRASNQPQHF. CDR3 bases: TGCAGTGCTAGGGGACGGGCTAGCAATCAGCCCCAGCATTTT.